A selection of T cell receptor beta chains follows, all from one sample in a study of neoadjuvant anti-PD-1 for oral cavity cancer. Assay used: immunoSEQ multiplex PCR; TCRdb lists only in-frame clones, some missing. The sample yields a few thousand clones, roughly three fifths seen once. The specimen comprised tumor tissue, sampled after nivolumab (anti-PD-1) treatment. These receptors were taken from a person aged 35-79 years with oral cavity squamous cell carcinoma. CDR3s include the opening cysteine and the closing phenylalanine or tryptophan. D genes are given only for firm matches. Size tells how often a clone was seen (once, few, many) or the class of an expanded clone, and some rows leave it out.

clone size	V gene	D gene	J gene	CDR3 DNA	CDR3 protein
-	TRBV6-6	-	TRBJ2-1	TGTGCCGCCGGAACAGGTCAGTCCTACAATGAGCAGTTCTTC	CAAGTGQSYNEQFF
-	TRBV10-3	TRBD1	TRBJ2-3	TGTGCCATCAGTGAGTGGTCCGGGACAGGGGGCGCGACAGATACGCAGTATTTT	CAISEWSGTGGATDTQYF
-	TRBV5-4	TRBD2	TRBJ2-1	TGTGCCAGCAGCCAAGGACTAGCGGGGGGGGTTGATGAGCAGTTCTTC	CASSQGLAGGVDEQFF
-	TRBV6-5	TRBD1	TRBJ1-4	TGTGCCAGCAGGCCAGGGGGTAACGAAAAACTGTTTTTT	CASRPGGNEKLFF
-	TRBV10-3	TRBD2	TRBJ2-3	TGTGCCATCAGTTTTTCTCCTAGCGGGGGGAATACAGATACGCAGTATTTT	CAISFSPSGGNTDTQYF
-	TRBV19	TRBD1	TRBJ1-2	TGTGCCAGTAGTATAACAGGGGGCGACTATGGCTACACCTTC	CASSITGGDYGYTF
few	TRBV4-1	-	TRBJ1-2	TGCGCCAGCAGCCAATTGTTTCGGGCCTCTCAAAGCGGTGGCTACACCTTC	CASSQLFRASQSGGYTF
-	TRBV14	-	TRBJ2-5	TGTGCCAGCAGCCAAGCCCTCACGGGGTACCAAGAGACCCAGTACTTC	CASSQALTGYQETQYF
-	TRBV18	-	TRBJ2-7	TGTGCCAGCTCACTAGGACGGGTAAGCTACGAGCAGTACTTC	CASSLGRVSYEQYF
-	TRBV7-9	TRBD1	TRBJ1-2	TGTGCCAGCAGCTTAGTACAGGGGATAATTGGCTACACCTTC	CASSLVQGIIGYTF
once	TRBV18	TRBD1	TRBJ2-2	TGTGCCAGCTCACCAATGGGACAGACGAACACCGGGGAGCTGTTTTTT	CASSPMGQTNTGELFF
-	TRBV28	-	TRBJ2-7	TGTGCCAGCATCCCTGGGGACACCTCCTACGAGCAGTACTTC	CASIPGDTSYEQYF
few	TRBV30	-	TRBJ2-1	TGTGCCTGGAGCCTCAGGGGGGATGAGCAGTTCTTC	CAWSLRGDEQFF
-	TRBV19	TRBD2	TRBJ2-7	TGTGCCAGTAGTCTGGCTAGCGGGAGAGGCGAGCAGTACTTC	CASSLASGRGEQYF
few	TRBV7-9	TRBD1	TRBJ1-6	TGTGCCAGCAGCCCACAGGGGTCTAATAATTCACCCCTCCACTTT	CASSPQGSNNSPLHF
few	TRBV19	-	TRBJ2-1	TGTGCCAGTAGTATCCTTAGCACCTACAATGAGCAGTTCTTC	CASSILSTYNEQFF
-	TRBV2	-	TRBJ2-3	TGTGCCAGCAGTGGACAGTTTAGCACAGATACGCAGTATTTT	CASSGQFSTDTQYF
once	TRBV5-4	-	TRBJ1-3	TGTGCCAGCAGCTTGCAGAGCTCTGGAAACACCATATATTTT	CASSLQSSGNTIYF
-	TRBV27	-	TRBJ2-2	TGTGCCAGCAGTTTCAACCGGGATTCTCTGCGAACCGGGGAGCTGTTTTTT	CASSFNRDSLRTGELFF
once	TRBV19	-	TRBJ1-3	TGTGCCAGTATTAAGGATTCCAGGCGTACTGGAAACACCATATATTTT	CASIKDSRRTGNTIYF
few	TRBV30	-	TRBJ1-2	TGTGCCTGGACCCAATCCACTAACTATGGCTACACCTTC	CAWTQSTNYGYTF
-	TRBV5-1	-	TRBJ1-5	TGCGCCAGCACGGGCCATCAGCCCCAGCATTTT	CASTGHQPQHF
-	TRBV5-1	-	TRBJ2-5	TGCGCCAGCAGCTTGCACGGTTACGGGGGGCTGGAGACCCAGTACTTC	CASSLHGYGGLETQYF
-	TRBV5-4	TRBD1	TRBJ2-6	TGTGCCAGCAGCTTCGGGACAGGGGTTTTTCCTGGGGCCAACGTCCTGACTTTC	CASSFGTGVFPGANVLTF
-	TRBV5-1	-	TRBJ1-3	TGCGCCAGCAGCCAGGGAGACGGAAACACCATATATTTT	CASSQGDGNTIYF
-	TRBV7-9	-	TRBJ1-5	TGTGCCAGCAGCTTGACCGGGGCGCAGCCCCAGCATTTT	CASSLTGAQPQHF
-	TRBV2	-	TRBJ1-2	TGTGCCAGCAGTCCCCGTGGCAGCTACTATGGCTACACCTTC	CASSPRGSYYGYTF
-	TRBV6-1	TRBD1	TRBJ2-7	TGTGCCAGCAGTGGGGGCGGGACAGGGGGCCACGAGCAGTACTTC	CASSGGGTGGHEQYF
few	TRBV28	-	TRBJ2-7	TGTGCCACCAGGGGCTACGAGCAGTACTTC	CATRGYEQYF
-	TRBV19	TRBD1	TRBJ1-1	TGTGCCAGTAGTACCCCCAGAGGGGGCGAAGCTTTCTTT	CASSTPRGGEAFF
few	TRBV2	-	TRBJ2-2	TGTGCCAGCAGTGAAAGGGTAGCCGGGGAGCTGTTTTTT	CASSERVAGELFF
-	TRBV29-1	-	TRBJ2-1	TGCAGCGTTGAAAAAGCCGGGCAGTTCTTC	CSVEKAGQFF
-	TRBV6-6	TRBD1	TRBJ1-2	TGTGCCAGCAGTTACACGGGTCAGGGGGCCTATGGCTACACCTTC	CASSYTGQGAYGYTF
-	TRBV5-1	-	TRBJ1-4	TGCGCCAGCAGCCGGGGGCAGGTCGGGGACGACGCCGAAAAACTGTTTTTT	CASSRGQVGDDAEKLFF
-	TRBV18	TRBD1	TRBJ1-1	TGTGCCAGCTCACTTGGGACAGGGGTAGGAAACACTGAAGCTTTCTTT	CASSLGTGVGNTEAFF
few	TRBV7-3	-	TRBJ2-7	TGTGCCAGCAGCTCCGGACAGCGCGAGCAGTACTTC	CASSSGQREQYF
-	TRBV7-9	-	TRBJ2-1	TGTGCCAGCAGCCCTAACGTCGGGGGCAATGAGCAGTTCTTC	CASSPNVGGNEQFF
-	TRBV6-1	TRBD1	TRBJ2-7	TGTGCCAGCAGCCCCGGGACAGGGTTCGAGCAGTACTTC	CASSPGTGFEQYF
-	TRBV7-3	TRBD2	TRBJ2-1	TGTGCCAGCAGCTTAGGGACTAGCGGGACAGAGCAGTTCTTC	CASSLGTSGTEQFF
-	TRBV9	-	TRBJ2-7	TGTGCCAGCAGCGTAGAGGACTGGCAAGTCTCTTACGAGCAGTACTTC	CASSVEDWQVSYEQYF
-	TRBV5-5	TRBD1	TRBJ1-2	TGTGCCAGCAGCTCCGACAGGGGGCAGAGTGGCTACACCTTC	CASSSDRGQSGYTF
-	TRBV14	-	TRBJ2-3	TGTGCCAGCAGCCAAGTAACGGGGAAGCGCACAGATACGCAGTATTTT	CASSQVTGKRTDTQYF
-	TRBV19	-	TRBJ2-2	TGTGCCAGTACCAGACAACAGGGTTTGGAGCTGTTTTTT	CASTRQQGLELFF